This T cell receptor (beta chain) originates from a study of shared clonotypes between healthy human individuals (TCRdb year 2020). Broadly, across the study: Three men and a couple of women, aged 18 to 49 years, made up the cohort. Per donor, leukapheresis produced somewhere between about 0.94 and 8.9 billion PBMCs. For each donor, three plates each were used for CD4 naive and CD4 memory, two plates were used for CD8 naive, and one plate was used for CD8 memory. Blood TCR repertoires of roughly five healthy adults were deeply sequenced to estimate repertoire size and the extent of clonotype sharing between individuals. To increase sequencing depth and limit assay-specific biases, different laboratories used diverse techniques to prepare libraries and sequence TCR repertoires. The paper as a whole reports these results and caveats: When a few donors were compared, the shared fraction of clonotypes was about 5% for naive CD4, less than 4% for naive CD8, roughly 2.5% for memory CD4, and under 0.5% for memory CD8. Naive subsets generally had larger estimated clonotype richness than memory subsets. Even with the large sequencing depth, rarefaction of the sorted-subset datasets indicated that sequencing was incomplete. Pairwise subsampling indicated that sequencing depth was expected to affect the degree of clonotype sharing among donors. Sampling was restricted to blood, and TCR repertoires in tissues likely differ from the TCR repertoires found in blood. The genetic and exposure-history diversity represented was limited by the small number of donors. Clonotypes shared by all four sorted-subset donors showed higher generation probabilities than non-shared clonotypes.

There are a few counts of this clone. No antigen is known for it. Nothing much larger sits one base from this clone, and base qualities are not available. The donors were healthy, HIV-negative adults with no recently reported acute infections or vaccinations. Every donor was a Caucasian adult living in Nashville, Tennessee, USA. Magnetic negative selection was used to enrich CD4+ T cells, after which naive cells were positively selected on CD45RA and the negative fraction became the memory subset. After blood collection by leukapheresis, PBMCs were isolated using Ficoll-Histopaque density gradient centrifugation and then cryopreserved in the vapor phase of liquid nitrogen. Purity and quantity of every magnetically sorted T cell population were checked by analytical flow cytometry. Genomic DNA was isolated from each sorted fraction and quantified by UV absorbance on a Nanodrop 2000c. Using the deep immunoSEQ assay, multiplex PCR amplified TCR CDR3 regions from genomic DNA. For each cell subset, the extracted genomic DNA was distributed evenly across all wells of several immunoSEQ 96-well plates, and each plate served as one replicate. For sorted subsets, roughly 200 ng of genomic DNA, equivalent to 30,000 or so T cell genomes, went into each replicate PCR. The purified libraries were quantified using a Qubit 3.0 fluorometer, sized with a Bioanalyzer 2100, and then quantified again using the KAPA Library Quantification kit. Every immunoSEQ 96-well plate was sequenced on a dedicated single-read 150-cycle Illumina NextSeq 550 flow cell. Processing in the source paper ran as follows. The immunoSEQ output contained only junctional sequences without quality scores, so filtering could not match that applied to full-length reads. Sequences were annotated with PyIR, a Python wrapper for IgBLAST v1.9, and V/J genes and CDR3 were assigned using IMGT germline references. Reads were removed for weak V/J assignments (E-value above 1e-6), missing CDR3, stop codons, out-of-frame junctions, or ambiguous translated residues. A V3J clonotype was defined by an identical inferred V gene, J gene, and CDR3 amino acid sequence. Percentage overlap between repertoires was computed as shared unique clonotypes divided by the size of the smaller repertoire. Richness of each repertoire was evaluated using RTK rarefaction, the Chao1 estimator, and Recon v2.1 estimates of unobserved clonotypes. OLGA was used to compute generation probabilities for all TCRbeta clonotypes that the gDNA method yielded from a few donors. The immuneACCESS repertoire file appears here via TCRdb, limited to in-frame rearrangements. These files lack a portion of the clones; in checked studies, under half of the deficit traces to unresolved V genes, and the cause of the others is not known. Clonal size and the V and J genes are those of that table, whereas D and trimming came from the DNA. A total of 950,000 to 1,100,000 clones appear in this sample, more than 65% of them only once. Around 1.4% of the sample rests with the top ten.

This receptor was taken from a man aged 18 to 35 in good health. The specimen sequenced was memory CD4+ T cells sorted from blood. The cell subset or site label for this specimen denotes: CD45RA-negative fraction.

The CDR3 region has the sequence CASSARAEGTEAFF. DNA sequence: TGTGCCAGTAGTGCCCGGGCTGAGGGGACTGAAGCTTTCTTT. This chain is built from TRBV19 and TRBJ1-1; TRBD1 might be the D gene, on 5 matching bases. From cysteine to phenylalanine, the CDR3 is 14 amino acids long. Only the CDR3 DNA stays, 42 bases, in frame from base 1. Trimming at the junction amounts to 5 bases on V and 5 bases on J, and the germline ends lie 15 bases apart. The germline V gene (reference sequence) specifies LNHDA as CDR1 and SQIVND as CDR2.